The 20 T cell receptor beta chains in this list originate from one sample, sequenced in a study of cytomegalovirus exposure and HLA in healthy donors. Primers included in the PCR were 60 Vbeta and 13 Jbeta primers. The data were produced by immunoSEQ multiplex PCR, yet TCRdb's version contains in-frame clones alone and is incomplete. The repertoire has roughly 150,000 clones, 60% to 75% of them found once; the top ten carry approximately 1.7%. Source material: PBMCs. Every receptor here comes from a human donor in good health.

This clone has a handful of counts. The chain joins TRBV27 to TRBJ2-7; 7 bases are shared with TRBD1. The CDR3 runs to 14 residues. J lost 3 bases, V lost 0 bases, and 2 bases had no gene match. Germline V gene sequence: CDR1 MNHEY, CDR2 SMNVEV (reference sequence). CDR3 loop: CASSLSRTGYEQYF. The CDR3 DNA reads TGTGCCAGCAGTTTATCCCGGACAGGCTACGAGCAGTACTTC.

The CDR3 loop reads CASSDPGGSSEQYF. Here the CDR3 DNA reads TGTGCCAGCAGTGATCCGGGAGGGTCTTCCGAGCAGTACTTC. This chain connects TRBV25-1 to TRBJ2-7; 8 nucleotides align to TRBD2. Germline V gene lookup returns CDR1 MGHDK and CDR2 SYGVNS. This CDR3 has 14 amino acids. The J segment lost 6 bases and the V segment lost 3 bases, leaving 7 bases of the junction unmatched.

A few counts support this clone. The chain uses TRBV9 and TRBJ1-1, with D uncertain. Germline lookup yields CDR1 SGDLS and CDR2 YYNGEE. V lost 7 bases to trimming and J lost 5 bases, with 15 bases between them. The CDR3 sequence is 13 residues long. The CDR3 reads CASGVVSGTEAFF. The CDR3, as DNA: TGTGCCAGCGGGGTGGTTTCGGGGACTGAAGCTTTCTTT.

Concerning this clone: Its ends do not fully match the called genes, so a read error is possible. CDR3 DNA: TGTGCCAGTAATATAAGGGGGGGACAAGAGACCCAGTACTTC. Protein product: CASNIRGGQETQYF. This chain joins TRBV19 and TRBJ2-5, with D perhaps TRBD2 (7 bases). This CDR3 region has 14 residues. From germline, CDR1 is LNHDA and CDR2 SQIVND (reference sequence).

This clone was observed once. This chain uses TRBV15 with TRBJ2-1, with 11 bases fitting TRBD2. The V gene's germline CDR1 is LNHNV and CDR2 YYDKDF (reference sequence). The J segment lost 6 bases and the V segment lost 2 bases, leaving 3 bases of the junction unmatched. The CDR3 consists of 15 residues. The CDR3 DNA is TGTGCCACCAGCAGAATAGCGGGAGGGAGCAATGAGCAGTTCTTC. Translation: CATSRIAGGSNEQFF.

This rearrangement joins TRBV9 to TRBJ2-3, with 9 nucleotides matching TRBD2. Germline V lookup: CDR1 SGDLS, CDR2 YYNGEE. The CDR3 loop spans 21 amino acids. Unmatched junction bases numbered 20, after V lost 3 bases and J lost 0 bases. CDR3 in amino acids: CASSASTNSGGDLASTDTQYF. The CDR3 coding sequence is TGTGCCAGCAGCGCCTCAACCAATAGCGGGGGAGACCTCGCCAGCACAGATACGCAGTATTTT. The entire variable domain, with the rest obtained from reference TRBV9 and TRBJ2-3, is as follows: DSGVTQTPKHLITATGQRVTLRCSPRSGDLSVYWYQQSLDQGLQFLIQYYNGEERAKGNILERFSAQQFPDLHSELNLSSLELGDSALYFCASSASTNSGGDLASTDTQYFGPGTRLTVL.

Comments on this clone: The same CDR3 is also encoded by other DNA sequences in this sample. The chain carries TRBV5-1 and TRBJ2-3; 7 nucleotides line up with TRBD2. The CDR3 spans 15 residues. The J segment lost 2 bases and the V segment lost 0 bases, leaving 3 bases of the junction unmatched. From germline, CDR1 is SGHRS and CDR2 YFSETQ. The CDR3 here is CASSLGLADTDTQYF. As DNA, the CDR3 is TGCGCCAGCAGCTTGGGGCTAGCGGACACAGATACGCAGTATTTT.

V gene TRBV19 combines with J gene TRBJ2-7; 7 nucleotides align to TRBD1. This CDR3 contains 16 residues. V was pared by 6 bases and J by 1 base, with 12 bases of the junction left unmatched. CDR1 is LNHDA and CDR2 is SQIVND in the germline V gene (reference sequence). CDR3 DNA: TGTGCCAGTAGGGCCCCCACGACAGGGCTTTCCTACGAGCAGTACTTC. Protein: CASRAPTTGLSYEQYF.

This clone was recorded a few times. The chain couples TRBV11-3 to TRBJ1-1; 8 nucleotides line up with TRBD1. In germline, CDR1 is SGHNT, CDR2 YENEEA. With V trimmed by 2 bases and J by 4 bases, 3 bases remained unmatched. The length of the CDR3 is 14 residues. The CDR3 loop reads CASSLNTGGTEAFF. The CDR3 DNA reads TGTGCCAGCAGCTTAAATACAGGGGGCACTGAAGCTTTCTTT.

The rearrangement uses TRBV19 and TRBJ2-1; TRBD1 aligns across 7 bases. V was clipped by 4 bases and J by 5 bases; unmatched bases: 5. The CDR3 contains 14 residues. Germline lookup yields CDR1 LNHDA and CDR2 SQIVND (reference sequence). The CDR3, as DNA: TGTGCCAGTAGTAACACCGGGACAGACAATGAGCAGTTCTTC. It translates to CASSNTGTDNEQFF.

The chain uses TRBV27 and TRBJ2-1; TRBD2 is a possible D gene (5 bases). Germline CDR1 MNHEY, CDR2 SMNVEV (reference sequence). The CDR3 has 16 residues. V was trimmed by 0 bases and J by 2 bases, leaving 11 bases between them. The CDR3: CASSLSGMGPYNEQFF. The DNA of the CDR3 is TGTGCCAGCAGTTTATCCGGGATGGGTCCCTACAATGAGCAGTTCTTC.

The chain couples TRBV29-1 to TRBJ2-7; 8 nucleotides match TRBD2. Germline V lookup: CDR1 SQVTM, CDR2 ANQGSEA. V lost 3 bases to trimming and J lost 3 bases; unmatched junction nucleotides: 7. The CDR3 contains 14 residues. The CDR3 nucleotides read TGCAGCGTTGATGCCGGGAGGGAAGGCTACGAGCAGTACTTC. It is translated as CSVDAGREGYEQYF.

Regarding this clone: One junction end does not reproduce the germline sequence, and a read error may be involved. Other DNA sequences in this sample translate to the same CDR3. The chain links TRBV5-4 to TRBJ2-5, with D hard to call. The CDR3 contains 14 residues. From germline, CDR1 is SGHNT and CDR2 YYREEE (reference sequence). CDR3 nucleotide sequence: TGCGCCAGCAGCTTGGCCTCGTCAGAAGAGACCCAGTACTTC. It codes for CASSLASSEETQYF.

As regards this clone: Compared with germline, one end of the junction differs, possibly owing to a read error. This chain connects TRBV4-1 to TRBJ1-2; 7 positions match TRBD1. Germline V gene sequence: CDR1 MGHRA, CDR2 YSYEKL. The CDR3 is made up of 15 amino acids. In DNA form, the CDR3 reads TGCGCCAGCAGCAAAGACGACAGGGTTTCCTATGGCTACACCTTC. Translating it yields CASSKDDRVSYGYTF.

This clone appeared a few times. The J gene is TRBJ2-3, the V gene TRBV5-1; 13 nucleotides align to TRBD2. Germline-derived CDR1 and CDR2 are SGHRS and YFSETQ. The V segment lost 4 bases and the J segment 0 bases; nucleotides outside the gene matches: 2. The CDR3 loop spans 16 amino acids. This chain's CDR3 is CASSGGLAGSTDTQYF. The CDR3 bases are TGCGCCAGCAGCGGGGGACTAGCGGGAAGCACAGATACGCAGTATTTT.

The chain couples TRBV2 to TRBJ2-7; TRBD2 is a possible D gene (5 bases). CDR1 is SNHLY and CDR2 is FYNNEI in the germline V gene. This CDR3 region has 13 residues. The V end lost 0 bases, the J end lost 9 bases, and 12 bases lay between the germline ends. Written as DNA, the CDR3 is TGTGCCAGCAGTGAAGCGCAGAGGGCGCGGCAGTACTTC. This sequence encodes CASSEAQRARQYF.

CDR3 in amino acids: CASSVQGNTEAFF. The CDR3, as DNA: TGTGCCAGCAGCGTTCAGGGTAACACTGAAGCTTTCTTT. This chain connects TRBV7-6 to TRBJ1-1, with D possibly matching TRBD1 (5 bases). The germline V gene encodes CDR1 SGHVS and CDR2 FNYEAQ. Trimming removed 5 bases at V and 2 bases at J, with 9 bases between. This CDR3 region has 13 residues.

This chain uses TRBV18 with TRBJ2-2; D is undetermined. V gave up 3 bases and J gave up 7 bases, with 15 bases separating them. This CDR3 comprises 15 residues. CDR1 is KGHSH, CDR2 LQKENI, per germline. CDR3 amino acids: CASSPESAPNGELFF. In DNA form, the CDR3 reads TGTGCCAGCTCACCGGAGTCAGCACCCAACGGGGAGCTGTTTTTT. The full variable domain, with the rest looked up from reference TRBV18 and TRBJ2-2, is NAGVMQNPRHLVRRRGQEARLRCSPMKGHSHVYWYRQLPEEGLKFMVYLQKENIIDESGMPKERFSAEFPKEGPSILRIQQVVRGDSAAYFCASSPESAPNGELFFGEGSRLTVL.

J is TRBJ2-7 and V is TRBV19; 10 nucleotides align to TRBD2. V trimming: 6 bases; J trimming: 0 bases; junction bases outside the gene matches: 20. This CDR3 has 20 residues. Germline CDR1 and CDR2: LNHDA and SQIVND (reference sequence). CDR3 loop: CASSISGQRTSGTFSYEQYF. As DNA, the CDR3 is TGTGCCAGTAGCATCTCCGGACAGCGAACTAGCGGGACCTTCTCCTACGAGCAGTACTTC.

The V gene is TRBV6-5, the J gene TRBJ2-4; tentatively, D is TRBD1 (5 bases). This CDR3 spans 15 amino acids. Trimming shortened V by 0 bases and J by 3 bases, and 9 bases separated the two germline ends. Germline V gene lookup returns CDR1 MNHEY and CDR2 SVGAGI. CDR3 DNA sequence: TGTGCCAGCAGTTACTCGAAAAGGGGCAAAAACATTCAGTACTTC. Its translation is CASSYSKRGKNIQYF.